A single sample gave rise to the 30 T cell receptor beta chains below, sequenced in a study of long-term antiretroviral therapy in people with HIV. The run of the v3.0 immunoSEQ assay was at survey level. Clones were read by immunoSEQ multiplex PCR, and TCRdb kept only the in-frame ones, dropping some. The table shows 15,000 to 20,000 clones, with around 84% occurring only once. Sample: unsorted PBMCs, taken 0.9 years after starting antiretroviral therapy. Receptor source: a man younger than 30 with HIV.

This clone occurred once. J is TRBJ1-2 and V is TRBV5-6; unclear D gene. Trimming took 1 base from V and 2 from J, leaving 3 bases between them. The CDR3 contains 12 residues. Germline V gene lookup returns CDR1 SGHDT and CDR2 YYEEEE. CDR3 nucleotides: TGTGCCAGCAGCTTGATGAACTATGGCTACACCTTC. Protein product: CASSLMNYGYTF.

The chain combines TRBV5-4 with TRBJ2-7, with TRBD1 as a possible D gene (6 bases). Germline CDR1 reads SGHNT; CDR2 reads YYREEE (reference sequence). This CDR3 contains 15 residues. V lost 3 bases to trimming and J lost 2 bases, with 15 bases between them. The CDR3 region has the DNA TGTGCCAGCAGCTCCTCTCCGGGACAAACCTACGAGCAGTACGTC. Protein sequence: CASSSSPGQTYEQYV.

This rearrangement joins TRBV6-4 to TRBJ2-3, with 7 bases fitting TRBD1. Unmatched junction bases numbered 7, after V lost 8 bases and J lost 2 bases. The CDR3 runs 14 residues. Germline values: CDR1 MRHNA, CDR2 SNTAGT. DNA for the CDR3: TGTGCCAGCGGGGCAGGGGGATTCACAGATACGCAGTATTTT. Encoded protein: CASGAGGFTDTQYF.

The chain links TRBV28 to TRBJ1-2; D is uncertain. Germline CDR1 MDHEN, CDR2 SYDVKM. Trimming removed 2 bases from V and 2 bases from J, with 12 bases in between. This CDR3 contains 15 residues. In DNA, the CDR3 is TGTGCCAGCAGTTTAGAGCCAGGCCCCAACTATGGCTACACCTTC. Amino acid sequence: CASSLEPGPNYGYTF.

The genes are TRBV11-2 and TRBJ1-6; D is undetermined. The CDR3 consists of 16 residues. The V end lost 5 bases, the J end lost 1 base, and 12 bases lay between the germline ends. Germline assignment: CDR1 SGHAT and CDR2 FQNNGV. The CDR3 coding sequence is TGTGCCAGCAGCCCTCTAAGGAATTCCTATAATTCACCCCTCCACTTT. Its translation is CASSPLRNSYNSPLHF.

The chain carries TRBV7-9 and TRBJ1-2; D uncertain. Per germline, CDR1 SEHNR and CDR2 FQNEAQ (reference sequence). CDR3 length: 15 residues. Trimming left V 0 bases short and J 5 bases short, with 13 bases between. The DNA of the CDR3 is TGTGCCAGCAGCTTAGCCAGTTCGGTCTCATATGGCTACACCTTC. Residues: CASSLASSVSYGYTF.

The gene calls are TRBV5-1 and TRBJ1-2; D perhaps matches TRBD1 (5 bases). Trimming removed 0 bases from V and 6 bases from J, with 15 bases in between. Germline V gene sequence: CDR1 SGHRS, CDR2 YFSETQ. This CDR3 is 15 amino acids long. This CDR3 is CASSLEGYRGDGYTF. Here the CDR3 DNA reads TGCGCCAGCAGCTTGGAAGGATACCGGGGCGATGGCTACACCTTC.

The V and J genes are TRBV5-3 and TRBJ2-3; 9 positions match TRBD2. TRBV5-3 is sorted into the ORF group, with uncertain function. CDR3 length: 16 residues. Germline trimming cut 0 bases from V and 7 bases from J; bases unmatched to any gene: 9. CDR3 amino acids: CARSLGRGGPGNTQYF. CDR3 coding DNA: TGTGCCAGAAGCTTGGGGCGGGGGGGCCCAGGGAATACGCAGTATTTT.

This clone was counted a few times. The chain recombines TRBV11-2 with TRBJ1-3; D perhaps matches TRBD1 (5 bases). The CDR3 spans 13 residues. Germline CDR1 reads SGHAT; CDR2 reads FQNNGV. With 4 bases removed from V and 6 bases from J, the gap between germline ends came to 10 bases. CDR3 sequence reads: CASSSGGENTIYF. The CDR3 bases are TGTGCCAGCAGCTCCGGAGGGGAAAACACCATATATTTT.

The chain couples TRBV18 to TRBJ2-5; D possibly corresponds to TRBD2 (6 bases). Trimming took off 0 bases at V and 4 bases at J, with 9 bases between the two ends. Germline loops: CDR1 KGHSH, CDR2 LQKENI. This CDR3 comprises 14 residues. CDR3 residues: CASSPPGLSETQYF. The DNA of the CDR3 is TGTGCCAGCTCACCACCGGGACTCTCAGAGACCCAGTACTTC.

The chain is built from TRBV9 and TRBJ1-4; no clear D. CDR1 and CDR2 from the germline V gene are SGDLS and YYNGEE. The V gene lost 0 bases and the J gene lost 5 bases, with 8 bases spanning the gap. The CDR3 extends over 14 amino acids. CDR3 DNA: TGTGCCAGCAGCGTAGGTTGGTTAAATGAAAAACTGTTTTTT. Its translation: CASSVGWLNEKLFF.

The chain joins TRBV7-8 to TRBJ1-5, with D perhaps TRBD1 (6 bases). Trimming cost V 8 bases and J 2 bases, with 13 bases left between them. CDR1 SGHVS and CDR2 FQNEAQ come from the germline V gene. The CDR3 loop spans 14 amino acids. The CDR3: CASGKGGGNQPQHF. CDR3 sequence (DNA): TGTGCCAGCGGAAAAGGGGGTGGCAATCAGCCCCAGCATTTT.

The chain combines TRBV7-9 with TRBJ1-1; D call uncertain. This CDR3 is built from 13 residues. The germline V gene encodes CDR1 SEHNR and CDR2 FQNEAQ (reference sequence). Trimming cost V 5 bases and J 3 bases, with 10 bases left between them. This CDR3 is CASSPHQDTEAFF. The DNA of the CDR3 is TGTGCCAGCAGCCCACACCAGGACACTGAAGCTTTCTTT. Filled out from reference TRBV7-9 and TRBJ1-1, the complete variable domain reads DTGVSQNPRHKITKRGQNVTFRCDPISEHNRLYWYRQTLGQGPEFLTYFQNEAQLEKSRLLSDRFSAERPKGSFSTLEIQRTEQGDSAMYLCASSPHQDTEAFFGQGTRLTVV.

This rearrangement joins TRBV7-3 to TRBJ1-1; D is unclear. The CDR3 is made up of 14 amino acids. Germline values: CDR1 SGHTA, CDR2 FQGTGA. V lost 2 bases and J lost 7, with 14 bases in between. In nucleotides, the CDR3 is TGTGCCAGCAGCTTATTCCCGGGAGAAGGTGAAGCTTTCTTT. Protein product: CASSLFPGEGEAFF. The variable domain in full, with the rest retrieved from reference TRBV7-3 and TRBJ1-1, is GAGVSQTPSNKVTEKGKYVELRCDPISGHTALYWYRQSLGQGPEFLIYFQGTGAADDSGLPNDRFFAVRPEGSVSTLKIQRTERGDSAVYLCASSLFPGEGEAFFGQGTRLTVV.

The chain employs TRBV30 and TRBJ2-3; D unresolved. CDR1 is GTSNPN and CDR2 is SVGIG in the germline V gene (reference sequence). This CDR3 region has 13 residues. The V gene lost 0 bases and the J gene lost 6 bases, with 10 bases spanning the gap. CDR3 DNA: TGTGCCTGGAGTGTTGGTTCGTCTGATACGCAGTATTTT. Translating it yields CAWSVGSSDTQYF.

This clone was seen a few times. V usage is TRBV6-5 and J usage is TRBJ1-6, with TRBD1 matching 9 bases. Germline V CDR1 and CDR2: MNHEY, SVGAGI. With V trimmed by 2 bases and J by 8 bases, 4 bases remained unmatched. The CDR3 spans 15 residues. CDR3 sequence reads: CASSYDRDRDSPLHF. For the CDR3, the DNA is TGTGCCAGCAGTTACGACCGGGACAGGGATTCACCCCTCCACTTT.

The V and J genes are TRBV6-6 and TRBJ2-7; perhaps TRBD2 as D (6 bases). The CDR3 has 16 amino acids. CDR1 and CDR2 (germline): MNHNY, SVGAGI (reference sequence). V dropped 7 bases and J dropped 6 bases, with 25 bases sitting between them. The CDR3 loop is CASNRRAGSLEGEQYV. The CDR3 DNA reads TGTGCCAGCAACCGTCGGGCAGGGAGTTTGGAGGGCGAGCAGTACGTC.

The chain combines TRBV6-1 with TRBJ1-2; 12 nucleotides agree with TRBD1. With V trimmed by 0 bases and J by 8 bases, 7 bases remained unmatched. Germline V gene data show CDR1 as MNHNS and CDR2 as SASEGT. The length of the CDR3 is 16 residues. CDR3 DNA: TGTGCCAGCAGTGAAGCGCCGGGACAGGGGGCGAAAGGCTACACCTTC. It translates to CASSEAPGQGAKGYTF.

The genes are TRBV18 and TRBJ2-3; 12 bases match TRBD2. The V gene end was trimmed by 1 base and the J gene end by 5 bases; junction bases not matched to a gene: 10. From germline, CDR1 is KGHSH and CDR2 LQKENI. This CDR3 has 18 amino acids. In nucleotides, the CDR3 is TGTGCCAGCTCACCACGACTAGCGGGGGCGTCGAGGCGAGATACGCAGTATTTT. Translation gives CASSPRLAGASRRDTQYF.

V gene TRBV5-1 combines with J gene TRBJ2-3; no reliable D call. CDR3 length: 16 amino acids. Trimming took 4 bases from V and 1 from J, leaving 16 bases between them. Germline lookup yields CDR1 SGHRS and CDR2 YFSETQ. The DNA for the CDR3 is TGCGCCAGCAGCCGCCCGACCCTGGCAGGCACAGATACGCAGTATTTT. Translating gives CASSRPTLAGTDTQYF. The entire variable domain, with the rest obtained from reference TRBV5-1 and TRBJ2-3, is as follows: KAGVTQTPRYLIKTRGQQVTLSCSPISGHRSVSWYQQTPGQGLQFLFEYFSETQRNKGNFPGRFSGRQFSNSRSEMNVSTLELGDSALYLCASSRPTLAGTDTQYFGPGTRLTVL.

The rearrangement joins TRBV11-2 to TRBJ1-3, with 10 bases lining up with TRBD1. CDR1 and CDR2 (germline): SGHAT, FQNNGV. After removal of 4 bases from V and 2 bases from J, the junction contained 8 bases not matched to a gene. This CDR3 has 17 residues. The CDR3 DNA reads TGTGCCAGCAGCTCTTTGGGACAGGGGAGAACTGGAAACACCATATATTTT. Translated, it gives CASSSLGQGRTGNTIYF.

The V call is TRBV5-1, the J call TRBJ2-7, with 10 bases matching TRBD2. The CDR3 is 14 residues long. Germline CDR1 is SGHRS and CDR2 is YFSETQ. J gave up 4 bases and V 7 bases, and 8 bases lay outside the gene matches. CDR3 nucleotide sequence: TGCGCCAGCGTAGATAGGACTAGCGGTTACGAGCAGTACTTC. This sequence encodes CASVDRTSGYEQYF.

This chain joins TRBV28 and TRBJ2-3; 9 bases map to TRBD1. The CDR3 sequence is 17 residues long. CDR1 MDHEN and CDR2 SYDVKM come from the germline V gene. With V trimmed by 7 bases and J by 2 bases, 13 bases remained unmatched. The CDR3 reads CASTLSLGQGYTDTQYF. CDR3 nucleotide sequence: TGTGCCAGCACTCTCTCCCTGGGACAGGGATACACAGATACGCAGTATTTT.

The chain has TRBV11-2 and TRBJ2-5, with D perhaps matching TRBD2 (6 bases). The ends were cut back, 5 bases at V and 5 bases at J, with 15 bases in the middle. Germline V lookup: CDR1 SGHAT, CDR2 FQNNGV. The CDR3 contains 14 residues. The CDR3 here is CASSRMGGRETQYF. The DNA for the CDR3 is TGTGCCAGCAGCCGTATGGGGGGTCGTGAGACCCAGTACTTC.

The chain joins TRBV5-4 to TRBJ2-1, with D tentatively TRBD1 (5 bases). Trimming left V 1 base short and J 10 bases short, with 9 bases between. There are 12 residues in the CDR3. Germline assignment: CDR1 SGHNT and CDR2 YYREEE (reference sequence). The CDR3 is CASSLFAGEQFF. CDR3 in DNA: TGTGCCAGCAGCTTGTTTGCAGGGGAGCAGTTCTTC.

The chain carries TRBV29-1 and TRBJ1-1; D unclear. The length of the CDR3 is 11 residues. V was trimmed by 5 bases and J by 1 base, leaving 5 bases between them. Germline V lookup: CDR1 SQVTM, CDR2 ANQGSEA. The CDR3 region has the DNA TGCAGCGTTCGGGAGAACACTGAAGCTTTCTTT. Its protein product is CSVRENTEAFF.

The rearrangement joins TRBV7-8 to TRBJ2-7; 13 bases match TRBD2. J lost 6 bases, V lost 0 bases, and 8 bases had no gene match. The CDR3 sequence is 17 residues long. Germline V gene data show CDR1 as SGHVS and CDR2 as FQNEAQ. The CDR3 DNA sequence: TGTGCCAGCAGCTTAGCCGGACTAGCGGGGGACCGGGCCGAGCAGTACTTC. It encodes CASSLAGLAGDRAEQYF.

The V and J genes are TRBV25-1 and TRBJ2-7; no reliable D call. This CDR3 region has 15 residues. Germline V lookup: CDR1 MGHDK, CDR2 SYGVNS. Trimming stripped 2 bases from V and 3 bases from J, with 14 bases between. The DNA of the CDR3 is TGTGCCAGCAGTGAAATGACATCCCTCAACTACGAGCAGTACTTC. Its protein product is CASSEMTSLNYEQYF.

The gene calls are TRBV11-2 and TRBJ2-1; 8 positions agree with TRBD2. Germline loops: CDR1 SGHAT, CDR2 FQNNGV. The ends lost 5 bases at V and 7 bases at J; junction bases unmatched: 1. This CDR3 is 12 amino acids long. The CDR3 region has the DNA TGTGCCAGCAGCACGGGGGGGAATGAGCAGTTCTTC. This codes for CASSTGGNEQFF.

By sample fraction, this clone is medium-sized. The V gene is TRBV27, the J gene TRBJ2-5; unclear D gene. V was clipped by 5 bases and J by 7 bases, with 14 bases between them. Germline values: CDR1 MNHEY, CDR2 SMNVEV (reference sequence). The CDR3 extends over 13 amino acids. The CDR3 nucleotides are TGTGCCAGCAGTCAAGGATCCCTCGGGACCCAGTACTTC. It is translated as CASSQGSLGTQYF.